One sample yielded the 10 T cell receptor beta chains listed below, sequenced in a study of cytotoxic CD8 clonotypes in ibrutinib-treated CLL. Produced via immunoSEQ multiplex PCR; TCRdb's table is partial and in-frame only. The repertoire has about 200,000 clones, approximately 72% of them found once; the top ten carry around an eighth. The source material was PBMCs, sampled after 24 months of ibrutinib treatment. The receptors shown here come from a human donor with chronic lymphocytic leukemia.

V usage is TRBV27 and J usage is TRBJ2-2, with TRBD2 matching 8 bases. There are 17 residues in the CDR3. In germline, CDR1 is MNHEY, CDR2 SMNVEV (reference sequence). J was trimmed by 0 bases and V by 5 bases; bases with no gene match: 8. The CDR3 sequence is CASSLAPTSANTGELFF. CDR3 sequence (DNA): TGTGCCAGCAGTCTCGCCCCGACTAGCGCGAACACCGGGGAGCTGTTTTTT.

The chain recombines TRBV28 with TRBJ1-1, with TRBD1 identical over 8 bases. Germline CDR1 and CDR2: MDHEN and SYDVKM. The junction had 6 bases not matched to a gene; V was cut back by 2 bases and J by 7 bases. The CDR3 contains 14 residues. The CDR3 nucleotides are TGTGCCAGCAGTTTAGGAGACAGGGGTGGTGAAGCTTTCTTT. It translates to CASSLGDRGGEAFF.

J is TRBJ1-5 and V is TRBV2; D is unresolved. Trimming removed 5 bases at V and 2 bases at J, with 13 bases between. This CDR3 is built from 15 residues. The V gene's germline CDR1 is SNHLY and CDR2 FYNNEI. The CDR3 DNA is TGTGCCAGCAGTCGGGAGCTTATAGGCAATCAGCCCCAGCATTTT. Protein sequence: CASSRELIGNQPQHF.

This chain links TRBV11-2 with TRBJ2-3, with a possible D match to TRBD1 (6 bases). V was trimmed by 2 bases and J by 7 bases, leaving 10 bases between them. This CDR3 is built from 13 residues. The germline gives CDR1 SGHAT, CDR2 FQNNGV. The CDR3 reads CASSLSQGYTQYF. CDR3 DNA: TGTGCCAGCAGCTTATCACAGGGTTATACGCAGTATTTT.

The chain couples TRBV4-3 to TRBJ1-4; D may be TRBD1 (6 bases). CDR3 length equals 16 residues. V was trimmed by 0 bases and J by 6 bases, leaving 14 bases between them. The V gene's germline CDR1 is LGHNA and CDR2 YSLEER. The CDR3 nucleotides are TGCGCCAGCAGCCAAGATTCGGGGGGGGCTGATGAAAAACTGTTTTTT. Amino acid sequence: CASSQDSGGADEKLFF.

This chain connects TRBV27 to TRBJ2-7; 7 positions match TRBD2. The germline V gene has CDR1 MNHEY and CDR2 SMNVEV (reference sequence). This CDR3 is 14 amino acids long. V lost 6 bases, J lost 7 bases, and 12 bases stayed unmatched. For the CDR3, the DNA is TGTGCCAGCAGCACTAGCGAAATCAAGGGGGAGCAGTACTTC. It is translated as CASSTSEIKGEQYF.

The V and J genes are TRBV4-3 and TRBJ2-3; D may be TRBD1 (6 bases). The CDR3 is 17 amino acids. The V gene lost 1 base and the J gene lost 5 bases, with 19 bases spanning the gap. Germline CDR1 and CDR2: LGHNA and YSLEER. The chain's CDR3 is CASSQAGDGHWGDTQYF. CDR3 coding DNA: TGCGCCAGCAGCCAAGCAGGGGACGGCCATTGGGGAGATACGCAGTATTTT.

The genes are TRBV6-1 and TRBJ1-2; D is unclear. The CDR3 covers 15 residues. Trimming removed 6 bases at V and 4 bases at J, with 18 bases between. Germline lookup yields CDR1 MNHNS and CDR2 SASEGT. The DNA of the CDR3 is TGTGCCAGCAGGGACCCTTCGGAAAACCTCTATGGCTACACCTTC. Translated: CASRDPSENLYGYTF.

The chain couples TRBV7-9 to TRBJ1-2; 7 nucleotides agree with TRBD1. CDR1 and CDR2 (germline): SEHNR, FQNEAQ (reference sequence). The CDR3 totals 15 residues. Germline trimming cut 1 base from V and 4 bases from J; bases unmatched to any gene: 6. The CDR3 is CASSLGGAGGYGYTF. CDR3 bases: TGTGCCAGCAGCTTAGGCGGGGCAGGGGGCTATGGCTACACCTTC.

The chain carries TRBV19 and TRBJ2-3; possible D gene TRBD2, 5 bases. CDR3 length: 14 amino acids. CDR1 and CDR2 (germline): LNHDA, SQIVND (reference sequence). Between the trimmed V and J ends, which lost 1 base and 3 bases, there was a span of 8 bases. Here the CDR3 DNA reads TGTGCCAGTAGTATAGCTGGAGGAACAGATACGCAGTATTTT. Translation: CASSIAGGTDTQYF.